These 6 T cell receptor beta chains were all obtained from the same sample, sequenced in a study of OX40 agonist ivuxolimab in advanced cancers. Sequenced by immunoSEQ multiplex PCR; TCRdb stores in-frame clones only, minus some. Altogether about 69,000 clones are present, about three quarters being singletons, with the ten largest covering 2% to 2.5%. This sample comprised CD4+ or CD8+ T cells sorted from blood, obtained in a trial of the OX40 agonist ivuxolimab. The receptors here all came from an adult with an advanced solid tumor such as melanoma, head and neck, liver or kidney cancer.

In its sample, this clone was seen once. The CDR3 nucleotides read TGTGCCAGCAGCCTGCAACCGGGGGCTGGAAACACCATATATTTT. Translated: CASSLQPGAGNTIYF. The chain couples TRBV14 to TRBJ1-3; maybe TRBD1 (5 bases). The CDR3 consists of 15 residues. V was trimmed by 4 bases and J by 2 bases, leaving 12 bases between them. Germline assignment: CDR1 SGHDN and CDR2 FVKESK.

The chain is built from TRBV7-6 and TRBJ2-5; D remains unclear. The CDR3 loop spans 15 amino acids. V shed 5 bases and J shed 0 bases, with 13 bases lying between them. The germline V gene encodes CDR1 SGHVS and CDR2 FNYEAQ. In DNA, the CDR3 is TGTGCCAGCAGCCCTGGCCGGGTTTACCAAGAGACCCAGTACTTC. Protein sequence: CASSPGRVYQETQYF.

This chain links TRBV5-1 with TRBJ1-1; possibly TRBD1 for D (6 bases). The CDR3 extends over 12 amino acids. The V and J ends lost 5 bases and 7 bases respectively, with 12 bases between them. Looked up from germline, CDR1 is SGHRS and CDR2 is YFSETQ. The CDR3 bases are TGCGCCAGCAGATATGGACAGTATGAAGCTTTCTTT. As protein: CASRYGQYEAFF.

This sequence joins TRBV19 and TRBJ1-1, with TRBD1 matching over 9 bases. V lost 4 bases and J lost 2; bases outside the gene matches: 8. Germline values: CDR1 LNHDA, CDR2 SQIVND (reference sequence). There are 16 residues in the CDR3. CDR3 in DNA: TGTGCCAGTAGTAAAACAGGGGGCGATAGCAACACTGAAGCTTTCTTT. Encoded protein: CASSKTGGDSNTEAFF.

J is TRBJ1-2 and V is TRBV19; 7 nucleotides agree with TRBD1. The J segment lost 7 bases and the V segment lost 1 base, leaving 6 bases of the junction unmatched. The CDR3 has 14 residues. In germline, CDR1 is LNHDA, CDR2 SQIVND (reference sequence). CDR3 sequence: CASSIGGDSLGYTF. CDR3 DNA sequence: TGTGCCAGTAGTATAGGCGGGGACAGTCTTGGCTACACCTTC.

The rearrangement links TRBV11-1 to TRBJ1-2; 10 bases line up with TRBD1. The CDR3 sequence is 14 residues long. V shed 5 bases, J shed 3 bases, and the junction held 3 bases outside the gene matches. Germline CDR1 reads SGHAT; CDR2 reads FQDESV (reference sequence). In DNA form, the CDR3 reads TGTGCCAGCAGCCCGGACAGGGGGGACTATGGCTACACCTTC. Its protein is CASSPDRGDYGYTF. The full variable domain, completed using reference TRBV11-1 and TRBJ1-2, is EAEVAQSPRYKITEKSQAVAFWCDPISGHATLYWYRQILGQGPELLVQFQDESVVDDSQLPKDRFSAERLKGVDSTLKIQPAELGDSAMYLCASSPDRGDYGYTFGSGTRLTVV.